One and the same sample provided the 3 T cell receptor beta chains below, sequenced in a study of cytomegalovirus exposure and HLA in healthy donors. The primer mix had 60 Vbeta and 13 Jbeta primers. Here immunoSEQ multiplex PCR was the method, and the copy in TCRdb shows in-frame clones only, minus some. The data show around 190,000 clones, about 80% seen once. Sequencing used PBMCs. The receptors stem from a woman in her twenties or thirties in good health and CMV-seronegative.

This clone was seen once. This chain connects TRBV4-2 to TRBJ1-5; no reliable D call. V shed 3 bases and J shed 0 bases, with 12 bases lying between them. The length of the CDR3 is 16 residues. Germline values: CDR1 LGHNA, CDR2 YNFKEQ. The CDR3: CASSHELGLSNQPQHF. CDR3 coding DNA: TGTGCCAGCAGCCACGAACTGGGCCTTAGCAATCAGCCCCAGCATTTT.

V usage is TRBV11-3 and J usage is TRBJ2-5, with 7 bases matching TRBD1. The assigned J gene may be wrong: the sequence end matches TRBJ2-7 better. In germline, CDR1 is SGHNT, CDR2 YENEEA. CDR3 length: 13 residues. CDR3 sequence reads: CASSLRGQAEQYF. In DNA form, the CDR3 reads TGTGCCAGCAGCTTGAGGGGGCAGGCCGAGCAGTACTTC.

V is TRBV28 and J is TRBJ2-3; TRBD2 might be the D (6 bases). The CDR3 extends over 16 amino acids. CDR1 MDHEN and CDR2 SYDVKM come from the germline V gene. The V gene lost 5 bases and the J gene lost 2 bases, with 17 bases spanning the gap. CDR3 sequence: CASSALWGVATDTQYF. For the CDR3, the DNA is TGTGCCAGCAGTGCCCTTTGGGGGGTGGCCACAGATACGCAGTATTTT.